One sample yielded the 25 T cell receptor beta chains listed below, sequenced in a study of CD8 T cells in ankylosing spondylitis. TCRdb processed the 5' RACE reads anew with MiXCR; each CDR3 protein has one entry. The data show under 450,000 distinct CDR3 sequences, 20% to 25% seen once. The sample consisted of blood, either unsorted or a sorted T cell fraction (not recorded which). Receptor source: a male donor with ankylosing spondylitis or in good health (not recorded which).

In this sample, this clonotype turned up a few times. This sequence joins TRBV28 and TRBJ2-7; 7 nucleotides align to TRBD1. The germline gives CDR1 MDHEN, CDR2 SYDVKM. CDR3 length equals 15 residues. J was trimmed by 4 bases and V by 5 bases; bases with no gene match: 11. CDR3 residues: CASSGGQARPYEQYF. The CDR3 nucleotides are TGTGCCAGCAGTGGAGGACAGGCCAGACCTTACGAGCAGTACTTC.

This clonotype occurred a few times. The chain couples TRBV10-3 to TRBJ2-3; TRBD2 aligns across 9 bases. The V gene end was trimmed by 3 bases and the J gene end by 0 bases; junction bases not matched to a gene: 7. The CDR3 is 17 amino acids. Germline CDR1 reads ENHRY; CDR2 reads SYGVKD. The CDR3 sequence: CAISDLERGESTDTQYF. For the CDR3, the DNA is TGTGCCATCAGTGATTTAGAGCGGGGGGAAAGCACAGATACGCAGTATTTT.

The CDR3 protein is CASSYSVLRKGAVETQYF. CDR3 coding DNA: TGTGCCAGCAGTTACTCTGTCTTGCGAAAGGGGGCGGTGGAGACCCAGTACTTC. The gene calls are TRBV6-5 and TRBJ2-5; 7 nucleotides match TRBD1. Losses at the gene ends were 0 bases for V and 5 bases for J; bases not matched to a gene: 15. Germline CDR1 and CDR2: MNHEY and SVGAGI. This CDR3 spans 18 amino acids.

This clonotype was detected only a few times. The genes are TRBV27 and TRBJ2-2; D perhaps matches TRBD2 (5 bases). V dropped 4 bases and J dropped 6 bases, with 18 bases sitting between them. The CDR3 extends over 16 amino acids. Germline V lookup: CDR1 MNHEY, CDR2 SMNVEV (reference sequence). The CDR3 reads CASSSGYGVGAGELFF. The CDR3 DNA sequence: TGTGCCAGCAGTTCGGGTTACGGGGTTGGTGCCGGGGAGCTGTTTTTT.

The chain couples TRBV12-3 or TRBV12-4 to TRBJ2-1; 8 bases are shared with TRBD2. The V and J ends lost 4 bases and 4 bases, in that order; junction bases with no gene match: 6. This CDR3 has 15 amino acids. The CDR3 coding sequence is TGTGCCAGCAGTTCATCGGCGGGGGGATACAATGAGCAGTTCTTC. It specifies CASSSSAGGYNEQFF.

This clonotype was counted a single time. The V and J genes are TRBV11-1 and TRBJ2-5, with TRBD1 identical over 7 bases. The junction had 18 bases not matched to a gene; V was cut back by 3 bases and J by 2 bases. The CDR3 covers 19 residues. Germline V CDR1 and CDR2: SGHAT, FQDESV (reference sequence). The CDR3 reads CASSFPRDRKTTNQETQYF. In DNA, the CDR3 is TGTGCCAGCAGCTTCCCCCGGGACAGAAAAACAACGAATCAAGAGACCCAGTACTTC.

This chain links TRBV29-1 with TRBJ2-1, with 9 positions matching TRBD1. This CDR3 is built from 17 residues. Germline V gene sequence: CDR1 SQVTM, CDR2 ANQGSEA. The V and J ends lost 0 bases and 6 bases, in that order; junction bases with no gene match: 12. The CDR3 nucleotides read TGCAGCGTTGAAGATCTGTGGGACCGGGACAGGGTCAATGAGCAGTTCTTC. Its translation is CSVEDLWDRDRVNEQFF.

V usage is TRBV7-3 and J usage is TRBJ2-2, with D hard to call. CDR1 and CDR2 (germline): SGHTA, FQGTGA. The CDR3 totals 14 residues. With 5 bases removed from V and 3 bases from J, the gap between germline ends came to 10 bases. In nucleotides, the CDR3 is TGTGCCAGCAGCCCGAACAGCTACACCGGGGAGCTGTTTTTT. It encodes CASSPNSYTGELFF.

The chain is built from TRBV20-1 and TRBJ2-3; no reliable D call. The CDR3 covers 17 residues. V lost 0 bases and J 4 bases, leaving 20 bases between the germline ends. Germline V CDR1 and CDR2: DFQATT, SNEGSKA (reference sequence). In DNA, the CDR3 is TGCAGTGCTAGAGATCCCCGGTCCATCCGACCATCAGATACGCAGTATTTT. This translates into CSARDPRSIRPSDTQYF.

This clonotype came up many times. The CDR3 here is CASSLRDGYTF. The CDR3 region has the DNA TGTGCCAGCAGCCTAAGAGATGGCTACACCTTC. The J gene is TRBJ1-2, the V gene TRBV12-3 or TRBV12-4, with D hard to call. Trimming left V 6 bases short and J 6 bases short, with 8 bases between. This CDR3 has 11 residues.

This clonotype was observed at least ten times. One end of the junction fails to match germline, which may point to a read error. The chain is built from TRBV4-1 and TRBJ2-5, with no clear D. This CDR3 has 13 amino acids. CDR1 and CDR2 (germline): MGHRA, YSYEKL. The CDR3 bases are TGTGCCAGCAGCCAAGTGGGGCAAGAGACCCAGTACTTC. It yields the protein CASSQVGQETQYF.

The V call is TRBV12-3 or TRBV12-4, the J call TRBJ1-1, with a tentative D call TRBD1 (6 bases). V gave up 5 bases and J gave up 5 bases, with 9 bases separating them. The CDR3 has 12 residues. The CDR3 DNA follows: TGTGCCAGCAGTGCGGGGGCGACTGAAGCTTTCTTT. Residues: CASSAGATEAFF.

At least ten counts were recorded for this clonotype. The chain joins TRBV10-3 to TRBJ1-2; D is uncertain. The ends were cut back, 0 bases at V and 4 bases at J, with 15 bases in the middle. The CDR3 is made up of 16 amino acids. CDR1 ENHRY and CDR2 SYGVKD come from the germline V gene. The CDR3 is CAISESLHDSFYGYTF. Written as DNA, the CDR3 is TGTGCCATCAGTGAGTCCTTACACGACTCGTTCTATGGCTACACCTTC.

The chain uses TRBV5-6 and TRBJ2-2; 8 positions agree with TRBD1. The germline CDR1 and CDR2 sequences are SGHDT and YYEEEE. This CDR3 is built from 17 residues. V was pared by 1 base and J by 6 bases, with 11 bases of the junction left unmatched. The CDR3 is CASSLNSDRGFAGELFF. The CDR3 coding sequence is TGTGCCAGCAGCTTGAACTCAGACAGGGGCTTTGCCGGGGAGCTGTTTTTT. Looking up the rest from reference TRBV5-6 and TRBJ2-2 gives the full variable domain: DAGVTQSPTHLIKTRGQQVTLRCSPKSGHDTVSWYQQALGQGPQFIFQYYEEEERQRGNFPDRFSGHQFPNYSSELNVNALLLGDSALYLCASSLNSDRGFAGELFFGEGSRLTVL.

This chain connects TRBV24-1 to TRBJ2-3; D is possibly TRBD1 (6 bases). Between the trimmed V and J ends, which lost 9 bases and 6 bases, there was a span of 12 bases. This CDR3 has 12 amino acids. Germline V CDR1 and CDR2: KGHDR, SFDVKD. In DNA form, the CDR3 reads TGTGCCACCGGGGCAGGGGACGATACGCAGTATTTT. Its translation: CATGAGDDTQYF.

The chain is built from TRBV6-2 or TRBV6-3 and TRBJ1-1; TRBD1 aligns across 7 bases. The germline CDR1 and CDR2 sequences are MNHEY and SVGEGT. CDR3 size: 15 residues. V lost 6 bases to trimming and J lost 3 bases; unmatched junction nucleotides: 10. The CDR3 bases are TGTGCCAGCAGACAAACACAGGGGCCCTACACTGAAGCTTTCTTT. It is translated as CASRQTQGPYTEAFF.

CDR3 region: CASRETGTDTQYF. CDR3 in DNA: TGCGCCAGCAGAGAGACAGGCACAGATACGCAGTATTTT. V is TRBV5-1 and J is TRBJ2-3, with D possibly being TRBD1 (5 bases). The CDR3 contains 13 residues. V lost 5 bases to trimming and J lost 1 base, with 8 bases between them. Germline V gene data show CDR1 as SGHRS and CDR2 as YFSETQ.

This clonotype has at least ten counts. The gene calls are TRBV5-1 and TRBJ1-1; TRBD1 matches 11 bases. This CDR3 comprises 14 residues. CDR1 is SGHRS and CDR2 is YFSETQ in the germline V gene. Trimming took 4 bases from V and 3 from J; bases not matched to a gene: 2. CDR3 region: CASSRGQGDTEAFF. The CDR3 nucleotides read TGCGCCAGCAGCCGGGGACAGGGGGACACTGAAGCTTTCTTT.

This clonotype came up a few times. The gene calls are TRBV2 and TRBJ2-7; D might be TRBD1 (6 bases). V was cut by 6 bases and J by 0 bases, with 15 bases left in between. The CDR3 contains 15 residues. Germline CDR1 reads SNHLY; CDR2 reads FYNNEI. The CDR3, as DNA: TGTGCCAGCAGCCCGACAGGATTACCCTCCTACGAGCAGTACTTC. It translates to CASSPTGLPSYEQYF.

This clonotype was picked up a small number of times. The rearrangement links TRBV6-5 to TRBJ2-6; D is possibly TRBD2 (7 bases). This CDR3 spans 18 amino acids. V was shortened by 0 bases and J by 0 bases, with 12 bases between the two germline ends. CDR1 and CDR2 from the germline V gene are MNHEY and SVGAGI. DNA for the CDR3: TGTGCCAGCAGTTACTCGCGGGGGCCAAGCTCTGGGGCCAACGTCCTGACTTTC. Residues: CASSYSRGPSSGANVLTF.

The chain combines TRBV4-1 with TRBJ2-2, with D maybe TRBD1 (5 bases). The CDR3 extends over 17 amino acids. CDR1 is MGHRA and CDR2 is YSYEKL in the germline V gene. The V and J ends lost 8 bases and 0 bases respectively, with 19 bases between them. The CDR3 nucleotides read TGCGCCAGCGCAGCTCCAGGTCAGGGTGCGAACACCGGGGAGCTGTTTTTT. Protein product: CASAAPGQGANTGELFF.

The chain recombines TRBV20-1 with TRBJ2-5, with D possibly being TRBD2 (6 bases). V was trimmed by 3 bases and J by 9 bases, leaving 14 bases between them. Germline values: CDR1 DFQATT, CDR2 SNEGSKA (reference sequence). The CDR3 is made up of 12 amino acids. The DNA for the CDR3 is TGCAGTGCTAGGGAGGGGATTACGTCCCAGTACTTC. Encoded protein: CSAREGITSQYF.

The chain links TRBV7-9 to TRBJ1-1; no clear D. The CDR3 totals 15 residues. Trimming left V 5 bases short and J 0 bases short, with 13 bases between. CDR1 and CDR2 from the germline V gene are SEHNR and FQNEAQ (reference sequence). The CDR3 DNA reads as TGTGCCAGCAGCCCTCGGTCGGTAATGAACACTGAAGCTTTCTTT. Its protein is CASSPRSVMNTEAFF.

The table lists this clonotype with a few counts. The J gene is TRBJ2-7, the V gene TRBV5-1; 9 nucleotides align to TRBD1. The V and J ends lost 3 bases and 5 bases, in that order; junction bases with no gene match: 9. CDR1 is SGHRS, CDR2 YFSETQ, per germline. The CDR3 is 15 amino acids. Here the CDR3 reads CASSSHGTGIDEQYF. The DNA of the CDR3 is TGCGCCAGCAGCTCCCACGGGACAGGGATCGACGAGCAGTACTTC.

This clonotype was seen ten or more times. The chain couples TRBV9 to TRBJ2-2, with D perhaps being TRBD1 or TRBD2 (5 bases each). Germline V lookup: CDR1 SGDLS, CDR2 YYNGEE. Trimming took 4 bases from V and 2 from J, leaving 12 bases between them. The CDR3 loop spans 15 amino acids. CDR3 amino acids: CASSPRGPNTGELFF. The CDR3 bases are TGTGCCAGCAGCCCGAGGGGCCCTAACACCGGGGAGCTGTTTTTT.